Below, 3 T cell receptor beta chains from the same sample are listed, as sequenced in a study of siplizumab effects on memory and regulatory T cells. Data came from immunoSEQ multiplex PCR; TCRdb stores just in-frame clones and leaves some out. The repertoire holds tens of thousands of clones, with 95% to 98% as singletons. Sequenced input: naive CD8+ T cells sorted from blood. All receptors come from a human donor in good health.

The chain recombines TRBV11-3 with TRBJ2-7; no reliable D call. V lost 5 bases to trimming and J lost 2 bases, with 13 bases between them. Germline loops: CDR1 SGHNT, CDR2 YENEEA. CDR3 length equals 14 residues. The DNA of the CDR3 is TGTGCCAGCAGCGTCCCACGGGCGCCCTACGAGCAGTACTTC. Amino acids: CASSVPRAPYEQYF.

The V call is TRBV4-1, the J call TRBJ2-5; unclear D gene. TRBJ2-7 explains the end of the DNA better; the J call may be wrong. Germline CDR1 and CDR2: MGHRA and YSYEKL. The CDR3 consists of 13 residues. For the CDR3, the DNA is TGCGCCAGCAGCCCACTGTTGGGTTACGAGCAGTACTTC. This encodes CASSPLLGYEQYF.

Only one count was recorded for this clone. This sequence joins TRBV11-2 and TRBJ2-2; 8 bases match TRBD1. V gave up 3 bases and J gave up 5 bases; unmatched junction bases: 11. The CDR3 totals 17 residues. Per the germline V gene, CDR1 is SGHAT and CDR2 is FQNNGV. CDR3 sequence reads: CASSFAAGQAKTGELFF. CDR3 nucleotide sequence: TGTGCCAGCAGCTTCGCGGCGGGACAGGCAAAAACCGGGGAGCTGTTTTTT.